Below, 5 T cell receptor beta chains from the same sample are listed, as sequenced in a study of spatial heterogeneity in lung cancer. MiXCR was run by TCRdb on the 5' RACE reads, yielding one entry per CDR3 protein. The sample holds 40,000 to 45,000 distinct CDR3 sequences, roughly 20% seen once. Time point defined: blood at routine non-recurrence follow-up after resection. The material was PBMCs, obtained at follow-up. These TCRs come from a female donor with early-stage non-small cell lung cancer.

This clonotype came up a few times. The CDR3 DNA reads TGTGCCAGCAGTAACTACGGGGCAGGTCAGCCCCAGCATTTT. Translation: CASSNYGAGQPQHF. This sequence joins TRBV2 and TRBJ1-5, with TRBD1 as a possible D gene (5 bases). Trimming took off 5 bases at V and 6 bases at J, with 14 bases between the two ends. Per germline, CDR1 SNHLY and CDR2 FYNNEI. CDR3 size: 14 residues. Variable domain in full (rest from reference TRBV2 and TRBJ1-5): EPEVTQTPSHQVTQMGQEVILRCVPISNHLYFYWYRQILGQKVEFLVSFYNNEISEKSEIFDDQFSVERPDGSNFTLKIRSTKLEDSAMYFCASSNYGAGQPQHFGDGTRLSIL.

V and J are TRBV7-9 and TRBJ1-1; possible D gene TRBD1, 5 bases. V was trimmed by 6 bases and J by 5 bases, leaving 10 bases between them. This CDR3 spans 12 amino acids. Germline V gene sequence: CDR1 SEHNR, CDR2 FQNEAQ (reference sequence). CDR3 sequence reads: CASSYGGTEAFF. CDR3 bases: TGTGCCAGCAGTTACGGGGGTACTGAAGCTTTCTTT.

This clonotype showed up many times. The chain carries TRBV7-3 and TRBJ2-3; D is undetermined. V lost 2 bases, J lost 2 bases, and 8 bases lay in between. The CDR3 runs 14 residues. Germline CDR1 SGHTA, CDR2 FQGTGA. The chain's CDR3 is CASSLGGYTDTQYF. DNA of the CDR3: TGTGCCAGCAGCTTAGGTGGCTACACAGATACGCAGTATTTT.

For this clonotype: Just one base apart from a much larger clone, this may be a read error. The rearrangement uses TRBV7-2 and TRBJ1-2; D is ambiguous. Germline V gene sequence: CDR1 SGHTA, CDR2 FQGNSA. This CDR3 spans 13 amino acids. CDR3 coding DNA: TGTGCCAGCAGCCCGAGACAATTCTATGACTACACCTTC. Translating gives CASSPRQFYDYTF.

This clonotype was observed a few times. This chain links TRBV2 with TRBJ2-1; D remains unclear. Trimming took 1 base from V and 2 from J, leaving 3 bases between them. The CDR3 loop spans 13 amino acids. CDR1 is SNHLY and CDR2 is FYNNEI in the germline V gene. This CDR3 is CASSEGTYNEQFF. CDR3 nucleotides: TGTGCCAGCAGTGAAGGGACCTACAATGAGCAGTTCTTC.